Reported below is one T cell receptor (beta chain). Its antigen is not identified. This specimen belongs to a study of cytomegalovirus exposure and HLA in healthy donors. Study-level results: TCR beta chains numbering more than 150 were designated cytomegalovirus-associated.

Sequencing was performed with immunoSEQ multiplex PCR; in TCRdb, only in-frame clones are kept and a portion is missing. Seen here are around 75,000 clones, over 80% observed once, and the top ten hold approximately 3%. Separation from the approximately 710-subject first cohort characterized the roughly 130-subject validation cohort, to which the donors belonged. The specimen sequenced was PBMCs. The TCR comes from a young man in good health and CMV-seronegative.

The CDR3 protein is CASSPNVRGEAFF. The CDR3 nucleotides read TGTGCCAGCAGCCCTAATGTCCGGGGTGAAGCTTTCTTT. This chain uses TRBV7-2 with TRBJ1-1, with D uncertain. The CDR3 totals 13 residues. Germline V gene lookup returns CDR1 SGHTA and CDR2 FQGNSA. Trimming shortened V by 5 bases and J by 7 bases, and 14 bases separated the two germline ends.